These T cell receptor beta chains were read from a single sample in a study of Ad26.COV2.S vaccination and SARS-CoV-2 variants. The method was immunoSEQ multiplex PCR; TCRdb's version includes in-frame clones alone and lacks a portion of them. Of about 410,000 clones listed, around 91% are singletons. The sample in question was peripheral blood, obtained in a trial of Ad26.COV2.S vaccine versus placebo. Source of these receptors: a person aged 18 to 65 who received the Ad26.COV2.S COVID-19 vaccine or a placebo. CDR3s include the opening cysteine and the closing phenylalanine or tryptophan. D genes are given only for firm matches. Only some rows state a clone size, as once, few, many or a class for expanded clones.

NA,TRBD2,TRBV30,TRBJ2-1,CAWQWGDAEERTSSYNEQFF,TGTGCCTGGCAGTGGGGGGACGCTGAGGAAAGGACTAGCTCCTACAATGAGCAGTTCTTC
NA,NA,TRBV11-2,TRBJ2-2,CASSLVLAGELFF,TGTGCCAGCAGCTTAGTTTTGGCCGGGGAGCTGTTTTTT
NA,TRBD1,TRBV2,TRBJ1-5,CASSERGQARGPQHF,TGTGCCAGCAGTGAAAGGGGACAGGCCCGAGGGCCCCAGCATTTT
NA,NA,TRBV7-9,TRBJ1-5,CASSQPGSGNQPQHF,TGTGCCAGCAGCCAACCAGGGTCTGGCAATCAGCCCCAGCATTTT
few,TRBD2,TRBV11-2,TRBJ2-7,CASKLAGGNEQYF,TGTGCCAGCAAACTAGCGGGAGGGAACGAGCAGTACTTC
NA,TRBD2,TRBV19,TRBJ2-1,CASTDPGTSHNEQFF,TGTGCCAGTACCGACCCCGGGACTAGCCACAATGAGCAGTTCTTC
few,NA,TRBV4-3,TRBJ1-6,CASSRLSWDMTSPLHF,TGCGCCAGCAGCCGCCTGTCGTGGGACATGACTTCACCCCTCCACTTT
once,NA,TRBV28,TRBJ2-1,CASSIGSTNYNEQFF,TGTGCCAGCAGTATTGGGTCTACAAACTACAATGAGCAGTTCTTC
once,TRBD2,TRBV7-9,TRBJ2-7,CASSLLAGGLEQYF,TGTGCCAGCAGCCTCCTAGCGGGAGGGCTCGAGCAGTACTTC
NA,NA,TRBV3-1/TRBV3-2,TRBJ2-2,CASSQSSDGELFF,TGTGCCAGCAGCCAGTCTAGCGACGGGGAGCTGTTTTTT
NA,NA,TRBV6-2/TRBV6-3,TRBJ1-5,CASSGDGINQPQHF,TGTGCCAGCAGTGGGGACGGTATCAATCAGCCCCAGCATTTT
NA,NA,TRBV7-2,TRBJ2-7,CASSERGPLEQYF,TGTGCCAGCAGCGAACGGGGCCCTTTGGAGCAGTACTTC
NA,NA,TRBV6-2/TRBV6-3,TRBJ2-5,CASSIGETQYF,TGTGCCAGCAGTATTGGTGAGACCCAGTACTTC
NA,TRBD1,TRBV9,TRBJ2-5,CASSVAQRDSQETQYF,TGTGCCAGCAGCGTAGCTCAAAGGGACAGCCAAGAGACCCAGTACTTC
NA,NA,TRBV15,TRBJ2-3,CATSRESGVSTDTQYF,TGTGCCACCAGCAGAGAATCAGGGGTTTCCACAGATACGCAGTATTTT
NA,NA,TRBV4-2,TRBJ2-1,CASSQVVGSYNEQFF,TGTGCCAGCAGCCAAGTAGTAGGTTCCTACAATGAGCAGTTCTTC
NA,NA,TRBV12-3/TRBV12-4,TRBJ2-7,CASSFRGSYEQYF,TGTGCCAGCAGTTTTCGCGGTTCCTACGAGCAGTACTTC
many,TRBD2,TRBV7-2,TRBJ2-1,CASSSGTSGSAEQFF,TGTGCCAGCAGCTCAGGGACTAGCGGGAGCGCTGAGCAGTTCTTC
NA,NA,TRBV29-1,TRBJ1-5,CSVEEGQNQPQHF,TGCAGCGTTGAAGAAGGGCAGAATCAGCCCCAGCATTTT
NA,NA,TRBV3-1/TRBV3-2,TRBJ1-4,CASSQGFEKLFF,TGTGCCAGCAGCCAAGGGTTCGAAAAACTGTTTTTT
NA,NA,TRBV29-1,TRBJ1-1,CSVERGWGTEAFF,TGCAGCGTTGAGCGGGGCTGGGGCACTGAAGCTTTCTTT
NA,TRBD2,TRBV7-9,TRBJ2-2,CASSLTPGLAGEKTGELFF,TGTGCCAGCAGCTTAACCCCGGGACTAGCGGGAGAGAAAACCGGGGAGCTGTTTTTT
NA,NA,TRBV29-1,TRBJ1-1,CSVEPGGKVGSITEAFF,TGCAGCGTTGAACCTGGGGGGAAAGTTGGCTCGATCACTGAAGCTTTCTTT
NA,TRBD2,TRBV9,TRBJ2-1,CASSVGLAGAGGNNEQFF,TGTGCCAGCAGCGTAGGGCTAGCGGGAGCGGGAGGTAACAATGAGCAGTTCTTC
NA,TRBD2,TRBV6-6,TRBJ2-2,CASSRPGLADLNTGELFF,TGTGCCAGCAGTCGACCGGGACTAGCGGACTTAAACACCGGGGAGCTGTTTTTT
NA,NA,TRBV20-1,TRBJ2-7,CSAREGYEQYF,TGCAGTGCTAGAGAGGGTTACGAGCAGTACTTC
NA,TRBD2,TRBV27,TRBJ2-7,CASSRSEGGYEQYF,TGTGCCAGCAGTCGTTCGGAGGGAGGGTACGAGCAGTACTTC
NA,TRBD1,TRBV27,TRBJ1-2,CASSLSTGDGYTF,TGTGCCAGCAGTTTATCGACAGGGGACGGCTACACCTTC
NA,TRBD1,TRBV2,TRBJ1-4,CASSAASGGLGEKLFF,TGTGCCAGCAGTGCTGCCTCAGGGGGCTTGGGAGAAAAACTGTTTTTT
NA,NA,TRBV4-1,TRBJ1-5,CASSRGAGWPGPQHF,TGCGCCAGCAGTCGAGGGGCAGGTTGGCCGGGGCCCCAGCATTTT
NA,TRBD2,TRBV5-4,TRBJ2-7,CASSLAGGLAGYEQYF,TGTGCCAGCAGCTTGGCGGGGGGACTAGCGGGCTACGAGCAGTACTTC
NA,NA,TRBV10-2,TRBJ2-5,CASSDLGARGETQYF,TGCGCCAGCAGTGATTTGGGGGCGCGGGGAGAGACCCAGTACTTC
NA,TRBD2,TRBV19,TRBJ2-1,CASSIGLAANEQFF,TGTGCCAGTAGTATAGGACTAGCCGCCAATGAGCAGTTCTTC
NA,TRBD2,TRBV5-4,TRBJ2-7,CASSSLAGGQYEQYF,TGTGCCAGCAGCTCCCTAGCGGGAGGGCAATACGAGCAGTACTTC
NA,NA,TRBV28,TRBJ1-1,CASSLRLRIGTEAFF,TGTGCCAGCAGTTTGAGGCTTAGGATCGGCACTGAAGCTTTCTTT
NA,TRBD1,TRBV7-3,TRBJ2-3,CASSLIGGGTDTQYF,TGTGCCAGCAGCTTAATAGGGGGCGGCACAGATACGCAGTATTTT
NA,TRBD1,TRBV13,TRBJ2-1,CASSVRDRVLYEQFF,TGTGCCAGCAGCGTCAGAGACAGGGTTTTATATGAGCAGTTCTTC
NA,NA,TRBV7-3,TRBJ2-1,CASSSGTNPYNEQFF,TGTGCCAGCAGCTCCGGGACCAACCCCTACAATGAGCAGTTCTTC
NA,NA,TRBV5-1,TRBJ2-3,CASSALAGSGTDTQYF,TGCGCCAGCAGCGCACTTGCAGGGTCCGGCACAGATACGCAGTATTTT
NA,NA,TRBV27,TRBJ2-3,CASSSYLAPTDTQYF,TGTGCCAGCAGTTCCTATCTAGCACCCACAGATACGCAGTATTTT
NA,NA,TRBV27,TRBJ2-5,CASSLSSGQAETQYF,TGTGCCAGCAGTTTATCTTCAGGGCAGGCGGAGACCCAGTACTTC
NA,NA,TRBV4-2,TRBJ2-3,CASSQGQTSLGTDTQYF,TGTGCCAGCAGCCAAGGCCAGACTAGTTTGGGCACAGATACGCAGTATTTT
NA,TRBD2,TRBV24-1,TRBJ2-7,CATSDWAGVEQYF,TGTGCCACCAGTGATTGGGCGGGGGTCGAGCAGTACTTC
NA,NA,TRBV19,TRBJ2-4,CASSIEAGVLVKNIQYF,TGTGCCAGTAGTATAGAGGCCGGCGTCCTAGTCAAAAACATTCAGTACTTC
once,TRBD2,TRBV3-1/TRBV3-2,TRBJ2-1,CASSQEGLLAGGPDEQFF,TGTGCCAGCAGCCAAGAGGGCCTTCTAGCGGGAGGGCCGGATGAGCAGTTCTTC
NA,NA,TRBV21-1,TRBJ2-1,CASSSGIACSYNEQFF,TGTGCCAGCAGCTCCGGGATAGCTTGCTCCTACAATGAGCAGTTCTTC
once,TRBD2,TRBV6-2/TRBV6-3,TRBJ2-1,CASSYGREGPLSEQFF,TGTGCCAGCAGTTACGGGCGGGAGGGCCCTTTATCTGAGCAGTTCTTC
NA,TRBD1,TRBV27,TRBJ2-3,CASRALDRAFTDTQYF,TGTGCCAGCAGAGCCTTAGACAGGGCGTTTACAGATACGCAGTATTTT
NA,TRBD1,TRBV4-2,TRBJ1-4,CASSQDWGTGTEKLFF,TGTGCCAGCAGCCAAGATTGGGGGACAGGAACTGAAAAACTGTTTTTT
once,NA,TRBV4-2,TRBJ2-3,CASSQEGLQGTDTQYF,TGTGCCAGCAGCCAAGAGGGTTTGCAGGGGACCGATACGCAGTATTTT
NA,TRBD1,TRBV11-2,TRBJ1-1,CASSLGQGVLEAFF,TGTGCCAGCAGCTTGGGACAGGGGGTACTTGAAGCTTTCTTT
NA,NA,TRBV9,TRBJ2-5,CASSVGVGEKETQYF,TGTGCCAGCAGCGTAGGGGTTGGGGAGAAAGAGACCCAGTACTTC
NA,TRBD1,TRBV19,TRBJ2-3,CASSTRTGYTDTQYF,TGTGCCAGTAGTACTCGGACAGGGTACACAGATACGCAGTATTTT
NA,NA,TRBV19,TRBJ1-1,CASSTEGWGAFF,TGTGCCAGTAGTACCGAGGGTTGGGGAGCTTTCTTT
NA,NA,TRBV9,TRBJ1-4,CASSEGGAGEKLFF,TGTGCCAGCAGCGAAGGGGGGGCAGGGGAAAAACTGTTTTTT
NA,NA,TRBV9,TRBJ2-7,CASSVGDPSYEQYF,TGTGCCAGCAGCGTAGGAGACCCCTCCTACGAGCAGTACTTC
NA,NA,TRBV7-9,TRBJ1-5,CASSLGQGRNQPQHF,TGTGCCAGCAGCTTAGGGCAGGGGCGAAATCAGCCCCAGCATTTT
NA,NA,TRBV30,TRBJ1-2,CAWSPDSINYGYTF,TGTGCCTGGAGCCCGGACAGTATTAACTATGGCTACACCTTC
NA,NA,TRBV28,TRBJ1-1,CASSLWGARSGNTEAFF,TGTGCCAGCAGTTTGTGGGGGGCCAGGAGTGGAAACACTGAAGCTTTCTTT